The 25 T cell receptor beta chains presented below share a single source sample, sequenced in a study of T and B cells in COVID-19 patients. TRB rearrangements were amplified by multiplex PCR with BIOMED2 TRB-A/B primers. TCRdb re-called the multiplex PCR reads through MiXCR, storing one row per CDR3 protein. The sample shows fewer than 6,500 distinct CDR3 sequences, 27% of them seen only once. From blood, roughly 220-550 ng of genomic DNA served as TRB template. Sequenced: blood. The receptors were gathered from a human donor with active COVID-19. The donor label of this sample is uncertain.

This clonotype is labeled medium-sized. CDR3 sequence reads: CSAGLNTEAFF. CDR3 nucleotide sequence: TGCAGCGCCGGACTGAACACTGAAGCTTTCTTT. The chain employs TRBV29-1 and TRBJ1-1; D remains ambiguous. The CDR3 spans 11 residues. Deletions cut 7 bases from V and 0 bases from J, with 6 bases between. Per germline, CDR1 SQVTM and CDR2 ANQGSEA.

This clonotype was found a few times. The rearrangement links TRBV24-1 to TRBJ2-3; TRBD1 might be the D (5 bases). The CDR3 extends over 17 amino acids. V was cut by 1 base and J by 1 base, with 14 bases left in between. Germline V gene lookup returns CDR1 KGHDR and CDR2 SFDVKD. The CDR3: CATSDFRAGWGTDTQYF. DNA for the CDR3: TGTGCCACCAGTGATTTCAGGGCAGGTTGGGGCACAGATACGCAGTATTTT.

This clonotype was found a few times. The rearrangement links TRBV18 to TRBJ1-4; possible D gene TRBD1, 5 bases. This CDR3 has 14 amino acids. Germline assignment: CDR1 KGHSH and CDR2 LQKENI. Trimming stripped 2 bases from V and 7 bases from J, with 11 bases between. In nucleotides, the CDR3 is TGTGCCAGCTCACCAGGGGGTGCCGGTGAAAAACTGTTTTTT. Amino acid sequence: CASSPGGAGEKLFF.

This clonotype has only a few counts. The chain has TRBV12-3 or TRBV12-4 and TRBJ2-5, with TRBD1 matching over 7 bases. V lost 1 base, J lost 2 bases, and 4 bases stayed unmatched. CDR3 length: 15 amino acids. The CDR3: CASSLGTGQQETQYF. DNA of the CDR3: TGTGCCAGCAGTTTAGGGACGGGACAGCAAGAGACCCAGTACTTC.

The V call is TRBV5-6, the J call TRBJ2-6; D not resolved. The CDR3 extends over 16 amino acids. CDR1 and CDR2 (germline): SGHDT, YYEEEE. V shed 8 bases and J shed 0 bases, with 15 bases lying between them. CDR3 nucleotides: TGTGCCAGTTGCTTAGAACCGACCTCTGGGGCCAACGTCCTGACTTTC. Protein product: CASCLEPTSGANVLTF.

This clonotype rates as medium-sized. V gene TRBV29-1 combines with J gene TRBJ1-2; D may be TRBD1 (5 bases). The germline V gene has CDR1 SQVTM and CDR2 ANQGSEA. The CDR3 sequence is 16 residues long. Trimming pared 4 bases from V and 0 bases from J, leaving 18 bases between. The CDR3 DNA sequence: TGCAGCGTTGGTCCCCCGAGGGGAATCCCTAACTATGGCTACACCTTC. Its translation: CSVGPPRGIPNYGYTF.

CDR3 sequence: CATSRDPNTEAFF. Here the CDR3 DNA reads TGTGCCACCAGCAGAGACCCGAACACTGAAGCTTTCTTT. This chain connects TRBV15 to TRBJ1-1; D gene uncertain. V lost 0 bases and J lost 1, with 3 bases in between. The V gene's germline CDR1 is LNHNV and CDR2 YYDKDF (reference sequence). The CDR3 runs to 13 residues.

This clonotype is labeled as medium-sized. This chain connects TRBV6-5 to TRBJ2-3; D remains ambiguous. V was pared by 0 bases and J by 4 bases, with 5 bases between. Germline CDR1 is MNHEY and CDR2 is SVGAGI. CDR3 length: 13 residues. As DNA, the CDR3 is TGTGCCAGCAGTTACTCAACAGCAGATACGCAGTATTTT. Protein: CASSYSTADTQYF.

This clonotype counts as large. The V and J genes are TRBV13 and TRBJ2-1; TRBD2 might be the D (7 bases). Germline V gene lookup returns CDR1 PRHDT and CDR2 FYEKMQ (reference sequence). The CDR3 is 17 amino acids. V was shortened by 5 bases and J by 4 bases, with 21 bases between the two germline ends. CDR3 protein: CASSPDVGGLRYNEQFF. For the CDR3, the DNA is TGTGCCAGCAGCCCCGATGTGGGGGGGCTTCGATACAATGAGCAGTTCTTC.

This clonotype occurred a few times. The chain combines TRBV6-2 or TRBV6-3 with TRBJ2-1, with D unresolved. There are 17 residues in the CDR3. The V end lost 2 bases, the J end lost 1 base, and 15 bases lay between the germline ends. Per germline, CDR1 MNHEY and CDR2 SVGEGT. The CDR3 loop is CASSYGFSRVSYNEQFF. As DNA, the CDR3 is TGTGCCAGCAGTTACGGTTTTAGCAGAGTTTCCTACAATGAGCAGTTCTTC.

The chain joins TRBV6-5 to TRBJ1-4, with unresolved D. Germline V CDR1 and CDR2: MNHEY, SVGAGI. Trimming left V 6 bases short and J 0 bases short, with 8 bases between. There are 14 residues in the CDR3. The CDR3 loop reads CASRSLATNEKLFF. The CDR3, as DNA: TGTGCCAGCAGGAGCCTTGCAACTAATGAAAAACTGTTTTTT.

This chain joins TRBV7-3 and TRBJ2-1, with unresolved D. Germline CDR1 is SGHTA and CDR2 is FQGTGA. The CDR3 consists of 12 residues. The V end lost 5 bases, the J end lost 9 bases, and 11 bases lay between the germline ends. The CDR3 DNA is TGTGCCAGCAGCATGGACCAGAGTGAGCAGTTCTTC. This encodes CASSMDQSEQFF.

As regards this clonotype: Germline and junction disagree at one end, which may indicate a read error. The V gene is TRBV6-1, the J gene TRBJ2-1; D ambiguous. Germline CDR1 and CDR2: MNHNS and SASEGT. The CDR3 is 11 residues long. The CDR3 region is CASSTFEVWRF. CDR3 DNA: TGTGCCAGCAGCACCTTCGAGGTTTGGAGATTC.

The chain couples TRBV6-5 to TRBJ1-2; perhaps TRBD1 as D (5 bases). Germline CDR1 MNHEY, CDR2 SVGAGI. V lost 4 bases, J lost 4 bases, and 10 bases lay in between. CDR3 length: 13 amino acids. CDR3 sequence (DNA): TGTGCCAGCAGTTCTCCGGGGGGCTATGGCTACACCTTC. Its translation is CASSSPGGYGYTF.

The chain is built from TRBV6-5 and TRBJ1-1; tentative D call: TRBD1 (6 bases). In germline, CDR1 is MNHEY, CDR2 SVGAGI. The CDR3 is 14 residues long. Trimming shortened V by 6 bases and J by 4 bases, and 15 bases separated the two germline ends. CDR3 DNA: TGTGCCAGCAGGACGGGGCAGGGGATCACTGAAGCTTTCTTT. This sequence encodes CASRTGQGITEAFF.

This clonotype appeared a few times. V is TRBV12-3 or TRBV12-4 and J is TRBJ1-2; no clear D gene. Deletions cut 10 bases from V and 2 bases from J, with 8 bases between. The CDR3 length is 11 residues. The CDR3 nucleotides are TGTGCCACCCACCTCAACTATGGCTACACCTTC. Translating gives CATHLNYGYTF.

Sample share makes this clonotype medium-sized. The chain links TRBV18 to TRBJ2-2, with 9 bases matching TRBD1. V gave up 4 bases and J gave up 3 bases; unmatched junction bases: 3. There are 15 residues in the CDR3. Looked up from germline, CDR1 is KGHSH and CDR2 is LQKENI. CDR3 sequence reads: CASSRGQGDTGELFF. The CDR3 coding sequence is TGTGCCAGCTCACGGGGACAGGGAGACACCGGGGAGCTGTTTTTT.

This clonotype is medium-sized in the sample. The CDR3 DNA follows: TGTGCCAGCAGCAAGGACAGGAACACAGATACGCAGTATTTT. Translated, it gives CASSKDRNTDTQYF. The chain uses TRBV6-5 and TRBJ2-3, with 7 bases that match TRBD1. The CDR3 spans 14 residues. The V segment lost 6 bases and the J segment 2 bases; nucleotides outside the gene matches: 5. CDR1 is MNHEY, CDR2 SVGAGI, per germline.

Within the sample, this clonotype is medium-sized. The chain joins TRBV11-3 to TRBJ1-1, with D possibly matching TRBD1 (6 bases). V lost 5 bases, J lost 6 bases, and 13 bases lay in between. The CDR3 covers 13 residues. Germline V lookup: CDR1 SGHNT, CDR2 YENEEA. CDR3 bases: TGTGCCAGCAGCACCTTTCGACAGGCTGAAGCTTTCTTT. It codes for CASSTFRQAEAFF.

The rearrangement links TRBV29-1 to TRBJ2-1; 7 bases align to TRBD1. Germline V CDR1 and CDR2: SQVTM, ANQGSEA. V gave up 3 bases and J gave up 3 bases; unmatched junction bases: 5. This CDR3 region has 14 residues. CDR3 protein: CSVDQGGNYNEQFF. The CDR3 bases are TGCAGCGTTGACCAAGGGGGCAACTACAATGAGCAGTTCTTC.

This chain connects TRBV4-2 to TRBJ1-2; the D gene is possibly TRBD1 (5 bases). V lost 0 bases and J 4 bases, leaving 12 bases between the germline ends. The CDR3 totals 15 residues. Germline CDR1 reads LGHNA; CDR2 reads YNFKEQ. Here the CDR3 reads CASSQEAGSVYGYTF. CDR3 DNA sequence: TGTGCCAGCAGCCAAGAGGCAGGGTCGGTCTATGGCTACACCTTC.

By proportion, this clonotype is medium-sized. The V call is TRBV19, the J call TRBJ1-5; 7 bases fit TRBD1. The CDR3 is 13 residues long. CDR1 and CDR2 (germline): LNHDA, SQIVND (reference sequence). V was clipped by 7 bases and J by 7 bases; unmatched bases: 7. The CDR3 protein is CASKRDSLQPQHF. DNA of the CDR3: TGTGCCAGTAAACGGGACAGTTTACAGCCCCAGCATTTT.

V is TRBV12-3 or TRBV12-4 and J is TRBJ1-1; tentative D call: TRBD1 (5 bases). The V gene lost 1 base and the J gene lost 4 bases, with 13 bases spanning the gap. The CDR3 spans 15 residues. DNA of the CDR3: TGTGCCAGCAGTTTAGGGGGGGAATCCAGCACTGAAGCTTTCTTT. It is translated as CASSLGGESSTEAFF.

This clonotype occurred a few times. The chain couples TRBV12-3 or TRBV12-4 to TRBJ2-7; 8 nucleotides match TRBD1. The J segment lost 5 bases and the V segment lost 7 bases, leaving 13 bases of the junction unmatched. This CDR3 contains 15 residues. CDR3 nucleotides: TGTGCCAGCACCGCTACAGGGGGTGGACCCCACGAGCAGTACTTC. Its protein is CASTATGGGPHEQYF.

This clonotype was seen more than once but under ten times. The chain links TRBV5-6 to TRBJ1-2; TRBD1 matches 7 bases. Germline loops: CDR1 SGHDT, CDR2 YYEEEE. The CDR3 runs 15 residues. Trimming removed 2 bases from V and 8 bases from J; junction bases left unmatched: 12. The CDR3 spells CASSFASQGGGGYTF. For the CDR3, the DNA is TGTGCCAGCAGCTTTGCGTCCCAAGGGGGCGGCGGCTACACCTTC.